This TCR beta chain is from a study of Ad26.COV2.S vaccination and SARS-CoV-2 variants. Overall study context: This donor came from the COV1001 trial of Ad26.COV2.S.

Comment on this clone: At the DNA level, this CDR3 is encoded by other sequences in the same sample as well.

The table came from immunoSEQ multiplex PCR; TCRdb's copy has only in-frame clones and leaves some out. The table lists 200,000 to 300,000 clones, 88% of them singletons. This sample's treatment: 19 received Ad26.COV2.S at low or high dose, single or two shots; several received placebo; per-sample allocation not given. Sampling occurred on day 63 after the first vaccine or placebo injection. An Ad26 vector was used to express Wuhan-strain SARS-CoV-2 spike as the vaccine. CDR1 MNHNY and CDR2 SVGAGI come from the germline V gene (reference sequence). The V and J ends lost 0 bases and 3 bases respectively, with 3 bases between them. The CDR3 contains 12 residues.

The sequence came from a person aged 18-65 years who received the Ad26.COV2.S COVID-19 vaccine or a placebo. Source: peripheral blood, taken in a trial of Ad26.COV2.S vaccine versus placebo. This chain connects TRBV6-6 to TRBJ2-7; D remains ambiguous. In DNA, the CDR3 is TGTGCCAGCAGTTACTCCAGCTACGAGCAGTACTTC. It is translated as CASSYSSYEQYF.